One sample yielded the 8 T cell receptor beta chains listed below, sequenced in a study of CD8+CD57+ T cells in acquired aplastic anemia. Genomic DNA served as template for TCR beta VDJ and CDR3 profiling. TCRdb ran MiXCR on the reads and lists one entry per CDR3 protein. The table includes some 160,000 distinct CDR3 sequences, less than 60% detected once. Patients chosen for sequencing had shown CD8+CD57+ cell expansion by flow cytometry. The sample was sorted CD4+, CD8+, or CD8+CD57+ T cells (not recorded which) from PBMCs. The receptor set was obtained from a human donor with aplastic anemia.

Many counts were recorded for this clonotype. The chain recombines TRBV7-9 with TRBJ1-3, with TRBD1 as a possible D gene (6 bases). Germline CDR1 and CDR2: SEHNR and FQNEAQ (reference sequence). V was pared by 5 bases and J by 4 bases, with 21 bases between. CDR3 length: 17 residues. CDR3 loop: CASSLRQATRLGNTIYF. CDR3 DNA: TGTGCCAGCAGCCTCCGACAGGCCACTCGACTCGGAAACACCATATATTTT.

The chain joins TRBV10-3 to TRBJ2-1, with 8 bases lining up with TRBD1. Germline V gives CDR1 ENHRY, CDR2 SYGVKD. V trimming: 6 bases; J trimming: 6 bases; junction bases outside the gene matches: 7. The length of the CDR3 is 14 residues. As DNA, the CDR3 is TGTGCCATCAGGGGACAGGAGAGGGGCAATGAGCAGTTCTTC. As protein: CAIRGQERGNEQFF.

This clonotype was observed at least ten times. The chain employs TRBV20-1 and TRBJ2-5; TRBD2 might be the D (6 bases). Between the trimmed V and J ends, which lost 3 bases and 3 bases, there was a span of 23 bases. The CDR3 loop spans 17 amino acids. Germline assignment: CDR1 DFQATT and CDR2 SNEGSKA (reference sequence). The CDR3 nucleotides are TGCAGTGCTAGTGGGGTCAGCGGGTGGGGTTCGGAAGAGACCCAGTACTTC. Its protein product is CSASGVSGWGSEETQYF.

The chain recombines TRBV15 with TRBJ1-5; D perhaps matches TRBD1 (5 bases). The CDR3 is 16 residues long. CDR1 and CDR2 from the germline V gene are LNHNV and YYDKDF (reference sequence). V lost 3 bases to trimming and J lost 6 bases, with 18 bases between them. In nucleotides, the CDR3 is TGTGCCACCAGCAGCAGGGATCAGATTTTCGGTCAGCCCCAGCATTTT. This translates into CATSSRDQIFGQPQHF.

This chain uses TRBV2 with TRBJ1-5; D is ambiguous. V was clipped by 5 bases and J by 5 bases, with 10 bases between them. Germline CDR1 reads SNHLY; CDR2 reads FYNNEI. There are 13 residues in the CDR3. As DNA, the CDR3 is TGTGCCAGCAGTTTAAACAGTTATCAGCCCCAGCATTTT. Its protein is CASSLNSYQPQHF. Full variable domain (remainder filled in from reference TRBV2 and TRBJ1-5): EPEVTQTPSHQVTQMGQEVILRCVPISNHLYFYWYRQILGQKVEFLVSFYNNEISEKSEIFDDQFSVERPDGSNFTLKIRSTKLEDSAMYFCASSLNSYQPQHFGDGTRLSIL.

This clonotype was recorded many times. The J gene is TRBJ2-3, the V gene TRBV5-1; D tentatively fits TRBD1 or TRBD2 (5 bases each). This CDR3 is built from 16 residues. Germline assignment: CDR1 SGHRS and CDR2 YFSETQ. Deletions cut 0 bases from V and 4 bases from J, with 15 bases between. CDR3 residues: CASSLADGTSSDTQYF. CDR3 DNA sequence: TGCGCCAGCAGCTTGGCCGACGGGACCTCCTCAGATACGCAGTATTTT.

In its sample, this clonotype was seen once. The germline gene is not matched at one end of the junction; a read error may be the cause. The CDR3 here is CATSRGTGPSNQPRHF. The CDR3 DNA sequence: TGTGCCACCAGCAGGGGGACAGGGCCTAGCAATCAGCCCCGGCATTTT. This sequence joins TRBV15 and TRBJ1-5, with TRBD1 matching over 9 bases. This CDR3 has 16 residues. In germline, CDR1 is LNHNV, CDR2 YYDKDF (reference sequence).

This clonotype appeared many times. The chain uses TRBV5-4 and TRBJ2-7, with D tentatively TRBD1 (6 bases). The CDR3 runs to 13 residues. V lost 0 bases and J 5 bases, leaving 9 bases between the germline ends. Germline CDR1 reads SGHNT; CDR2 reads YYREEE (reference sequence). The DNA of the CDR3 is TGTGCCAGCAGCTTGGACAGGGACCACGAGCAGTACTTC. Protein: CASSLDRDHEQYF.